This record covers a single T cell receptor (beta chain). Seattle participants joined during active infection and were tracked over time. These data are taken from a study of blood T cell repertoires in COVID-19. Study in general: The United States, Italy and Spain provided the acute and convalescent COVID-19 samples. T cells, B-cell-depleted T cells, or PBMCs provided the cDNA or gDNA that served as material.

Authors' data handling: Amplification of reference gene primers was used by the study to estimate nucleated cell counts. This table comes from immunoSEQ multiplex PCR, and its TCRdb copy is limited to in-frame clones, with some not included. The DNA gave D and trimming, while V, J and clone size come from that table. Of roughly 200,000 clones detected, about 81% appear once; the ten largest clones hold around 11%. This CDR3 is built from 15 residues. Losses at the gene ends were 0 bases for V and 3 bases for J; bases not matched to a gene: 4. The germline V gene encodes CDR1 SEHNR and CDR2 FQNEAQ (reference sequence).

The sequenced material came from peripheral blood. V is TRBV7-9 and J is TRBJ2-7, with TRBD1 matching 8 bases. This TCR derives from a woman at least 80 years old with COVID-19, enrolled during active disease. The CDR3 region is CASSLASGQGYEQYF. In DNA form, the CDR3 reads TGTGCCAGCAGCTTAGCCTCTGGACAGGGCTACGAGCAGTACTTC. Full variable domain (rest looked up from reference TRBV7-9 and TRBJ2-7): DTGVSQNPRHKITKRGQNVTFRCDPISEHNRLYWYRQTLGQGPEFLTYFQNEAQLEKSRLLSDRFSAERPKGSFSTLEIQRTEQGDSAMYLCASSLASGQGYEQYFGPGTRLTVT.